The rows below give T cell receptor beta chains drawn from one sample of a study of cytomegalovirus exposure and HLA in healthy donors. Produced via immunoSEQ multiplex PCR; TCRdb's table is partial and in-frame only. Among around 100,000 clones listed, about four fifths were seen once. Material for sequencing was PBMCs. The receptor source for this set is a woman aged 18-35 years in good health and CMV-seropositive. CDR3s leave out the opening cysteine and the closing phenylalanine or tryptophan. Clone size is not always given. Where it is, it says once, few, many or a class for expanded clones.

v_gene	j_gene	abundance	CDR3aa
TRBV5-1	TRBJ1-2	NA	ASSLDTGGLGYGYT
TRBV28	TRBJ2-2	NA	ASSLSRGVVF
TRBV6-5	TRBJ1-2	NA	ASSGGGINYGYT
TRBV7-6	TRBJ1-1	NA	ASSSLDRGKGGNTEAF
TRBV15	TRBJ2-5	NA	ATSRDSGGETQY
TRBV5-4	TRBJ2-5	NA	ASSYRDSQETQY
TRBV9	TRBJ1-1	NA	ASSVDRGREAF
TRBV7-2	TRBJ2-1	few	ASSLGELNEQF
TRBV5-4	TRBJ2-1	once	ASSFQGSSYNEQF
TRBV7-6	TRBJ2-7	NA	ASSLLVTTGVWREQY
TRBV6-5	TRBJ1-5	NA	ASSPVAGSNQPQH
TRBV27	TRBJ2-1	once	ASSSHGGQSYNEQF
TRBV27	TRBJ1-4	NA	ASSSPGMSEKLF
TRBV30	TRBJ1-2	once	AWSVVFLPRANYGYT
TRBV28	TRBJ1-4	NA	ASSDGQGAGEKLF
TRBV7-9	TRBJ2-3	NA	ASSFPDGTQY
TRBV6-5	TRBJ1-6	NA	AGSSLVVRRIPLH
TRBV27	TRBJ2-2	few	ASSLRQASTGELF
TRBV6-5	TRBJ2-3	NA	ASSYSTLAGPDTQY
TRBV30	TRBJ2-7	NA	AWSVGLAGAEQY
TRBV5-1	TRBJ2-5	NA	ASSLEGQQETQY
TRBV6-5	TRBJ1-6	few	ASSYSWSQPYSPLH
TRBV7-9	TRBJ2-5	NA	ASSLGLAAQETQY
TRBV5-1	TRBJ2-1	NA	ASSLGQESEQF
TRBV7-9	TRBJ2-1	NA	ASSIAGGNEQF
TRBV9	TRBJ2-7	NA	ASSAGQGGYEQY
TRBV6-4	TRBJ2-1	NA	ASSDRGLAGGREQF
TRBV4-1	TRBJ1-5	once	ASSQPDRGNQPQH
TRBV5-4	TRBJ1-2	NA	AILRPTGMDGYT
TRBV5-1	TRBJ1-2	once	ASSSYYGYT
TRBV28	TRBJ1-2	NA	ASSLFPGQGSPGYT
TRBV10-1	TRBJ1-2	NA	ASSDRPVGGYT
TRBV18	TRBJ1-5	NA	ASSPGNGGDQPQH
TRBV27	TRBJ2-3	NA	ASSPLAGLTDTQY
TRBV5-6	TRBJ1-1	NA	ASSPNGRERVGGRTEAF
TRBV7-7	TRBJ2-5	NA	ASSLPGQETQY
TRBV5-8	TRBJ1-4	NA	ASSATGQGGEKLF
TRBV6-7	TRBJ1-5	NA	ASSYAGQDCNQPQH
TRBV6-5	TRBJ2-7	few	ASSYKGYEQY
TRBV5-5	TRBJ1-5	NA	ASSRRGREDQPQH
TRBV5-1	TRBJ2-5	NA	ASSPRDRGRETQY